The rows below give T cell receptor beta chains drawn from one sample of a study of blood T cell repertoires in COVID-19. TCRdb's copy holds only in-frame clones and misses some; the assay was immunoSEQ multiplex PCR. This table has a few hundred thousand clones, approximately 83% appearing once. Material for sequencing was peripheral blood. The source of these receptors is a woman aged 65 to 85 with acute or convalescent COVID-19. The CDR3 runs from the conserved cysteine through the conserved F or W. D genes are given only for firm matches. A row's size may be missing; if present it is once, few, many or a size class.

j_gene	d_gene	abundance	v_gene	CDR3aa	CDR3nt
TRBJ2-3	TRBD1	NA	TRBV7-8	CASSPRTGEYTQYF	TGTGCCAGCAGCCCACGGACAGGGGAATATACGCAGTATTTT
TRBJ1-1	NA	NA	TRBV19	CASSISQGLTEAFF	TGTGCCAGTAGTATTAGCCAGGGTCTAACTGAAGCTTTCTTT
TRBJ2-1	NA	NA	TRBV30	CAWSVRERGGQFF	TGTGCCTGGAGTGTACGGGAGCGTGGGGGGCAGTTCTTC
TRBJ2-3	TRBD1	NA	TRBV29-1	CSVRQGTRTDTQYF	TGCAGCGTGAGACAGGGCACCCGCACAGATACGCAGTATTTT
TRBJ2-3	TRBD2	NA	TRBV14	CASSYGGGGGTDTQYF	TGTGCCAGCAGCTACGGCGGGGGGGGAGGCACAGATACGCAGTATTTT
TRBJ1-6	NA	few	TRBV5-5	CASSRESSYNSPLHF	TGTGCCAGCAGCCGCGAGAGCTCCTATAATTCACCCCTCCACTTT
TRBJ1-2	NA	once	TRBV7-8	CASSARTAYGYTF	TGTGCCAGCAGCGCCCGGACAGCCTATGGCTACACCTTC
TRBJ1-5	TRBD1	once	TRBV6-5	CASRQGRGQPQHF	TGTGCCAGCAGACAGGGGAGAGGACAGCCCCAGCATTTT
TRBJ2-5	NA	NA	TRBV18	CASSPPGGGETQYF	TGTGCCAGCTCACCACCGGGGGGAGGAGAGACCCAGTACTTC
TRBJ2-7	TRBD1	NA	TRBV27	CASSSLGQGSEQYF	TGTGCCAGCAGCTCCCTGGGACAGGGCTCCGAGCAGTACTTC
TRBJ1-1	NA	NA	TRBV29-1	CSVVGGIEAFF	TGCAGCGTTGTGGGAGGGATAGAAGCTTTCTTT
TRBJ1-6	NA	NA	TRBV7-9	CASSLGGSPLHF	TGTGCCAGCAGCTTGGGGGGTTCACCCCTCCACTTT
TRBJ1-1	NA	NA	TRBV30	CAWAGQTDTEAFF	TGTGCCTGGGCCGGACAGACGGACACTGAAGCTTTCTTT
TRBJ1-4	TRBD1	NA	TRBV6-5	CASSGQGASVKLFF	TGTGCCAGCAGCGGACAGGGGGCTTCGGTAAAACTGTTTTTT
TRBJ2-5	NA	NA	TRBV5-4	CASSLPQETQYF	TGTGCCAGCAGCTTGCCTCAAGAGACCCAGTACTTC
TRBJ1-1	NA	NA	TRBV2	CASGEQGYTEAFF	TGTGCCAGCGGTGAACAGGGATACACTGAAGCTTTCTTT
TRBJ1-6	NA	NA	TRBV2	CASIGADSYNSPLHF	TGTGCCAGCATTGGGGCTGACTCCTATAATTCACCCCTCCACTTT
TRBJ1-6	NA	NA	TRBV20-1	CSATQGSPLHF	TGCAGTGCTACACAGGGATCACCCCTCCACTTT
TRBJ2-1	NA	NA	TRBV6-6	CASSPVPLNRVGEQFF	TGTGCCAGCAGCCCGGTGCCCTTGAACAGGGTTGGAGAGCAGTTCTTC
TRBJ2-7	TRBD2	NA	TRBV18	CASSGRGGDEQYF	TGTGCCAGCTCCGGGAGGGGAGGCGACGAGCAGTACTTC
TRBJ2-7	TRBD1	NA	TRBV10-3	CAISPRTGVHEQYF	TGTGCCATCAGTCCCCGGACAGGGGTGCACGAGCAGTACTTC
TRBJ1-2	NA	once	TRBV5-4	CASSSQNGRAATEHGGYTF	TGTGCCAGCAGCTCCCAAAACGGGAGAGCAGCAACGGAGCACGGTGGCTACACCTTC
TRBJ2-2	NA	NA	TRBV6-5	CATPGGSNTGELFF	TGTGCCACCCCAGGGGGGTCGAACACCGGGGAGCTGTTTTTT
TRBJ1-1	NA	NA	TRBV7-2	CASSLSTTLRTEAFF	TGTGCCAGCAGCCTGTCGACGACCCTGAGGACTGAAGCTTTCTTT
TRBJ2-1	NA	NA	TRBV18	CASSPGEIAYNEQFF	TGTGCCAGCTCACCGGGAGAAATAGCGTACAATGAGCAGTTCTTC
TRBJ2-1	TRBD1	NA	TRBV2	CASREDRGEVTFF	TGTGCCAGCAGGGAAGACAGGGGGGAGGTTACGTTCTTC
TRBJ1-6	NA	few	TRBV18	CASSPGSSYNSPLHF	TGTGCCAGCTCACCGGGGAGCTCCTATAATTCACCCCTCCACTTT
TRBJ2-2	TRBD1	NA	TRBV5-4	CASSSPDRPNTGELFF	TGTGCCAGCAGCTCTCCGGACAGGCCTAACACCGGGGAGCTGTTTTTT
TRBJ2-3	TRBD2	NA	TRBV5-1	CASSFAAGRVTDTQYF	TGCGCCAGCAGCTTTGCGGCAGGGAGGGTCACAGATACGCAGTATTTT
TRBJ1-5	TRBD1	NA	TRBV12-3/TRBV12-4	CASSLDRGQPQHF	TGTGCCAGCAGCCTTGACAGGGGGCAGCCCCAGCATTTT
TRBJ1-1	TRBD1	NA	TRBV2	CASTTPRGQGARAFF	TGTGCCAGCACAACCCCGAGGGGACAGGGGGCTAGGGCTTTCTTT
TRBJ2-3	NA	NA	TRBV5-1	CASRNLATTDTQYF	TGCGCCAGCAGAAATTTGGCCACCACAGATACGCAGTATTTT
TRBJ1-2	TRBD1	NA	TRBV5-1	CASSRDRATNYGYTF	TGCGCCAGCAGCAGAGACAGGGCCACTAACTATGGCTACACCTTC
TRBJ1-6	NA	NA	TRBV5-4	CASSHRFWTGDSPLHF	TGTGCCAGCAGCCACAGGTTTTGGACGGGGGATTCACCCCTCCACTTT
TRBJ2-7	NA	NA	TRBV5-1	CASSLIRVGYEQYF	TGCGCCAGCAGCTTAATCAGGGTAGGATACGAGCAGTACTTC
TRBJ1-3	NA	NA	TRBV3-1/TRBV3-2	CANSQGGSGNTIYF	TGTGCCAACAGCCAAGGAGGCTCTGGAAACACCATATATTTT
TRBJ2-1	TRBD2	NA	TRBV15	CATSSLGTRNEQFF	TGTGCCACCAGCAGCCTAGGGACTAGAAATGAGCAGTTCTTC
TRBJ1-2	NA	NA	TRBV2	CASGDRMGYGYTF	TGTGCCAGCGGTGACAGGATGGGCTATGGCTACACCTTC
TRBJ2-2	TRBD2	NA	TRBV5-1	CASRPSGGNTGELFF	TGCGCCAGCAGGCCCAGCGGGGGTAACACCGGGGAGCTGTTTTTT
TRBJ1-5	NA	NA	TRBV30	CAWAETGGGRGQPQHF	TGTGCCTGGGCCGAGACGGGAGGGGGACGCGGTCAGCCCCAGCATTTT
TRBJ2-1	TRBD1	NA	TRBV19	CASSRGQGASPYNEQFF	TGTGCCAGTAGCCGGGGACAGGGGGCTTCTCCCTACAATGAGCAGTTCTTC
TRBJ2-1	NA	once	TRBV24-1	CATSVAGATDNEQFF	TGTGCCACCAGTGTGGCAGGGGCTACTGACAATGAGCAGTTCTTC
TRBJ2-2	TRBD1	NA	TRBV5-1	CASRTGQETGELFF	TGCGCCAGCAGGACAGGGCAGGAAACCGGGGAGCTGTTTTTT
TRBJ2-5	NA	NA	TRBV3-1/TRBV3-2	CASSTTPVGTQYF	TGTGCCAGCAGCACGACTCCGGTGGGGACCCAGTACTTC
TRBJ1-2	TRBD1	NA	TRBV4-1	CASSQRQGDGYTF	TGCGCCAGCAGCCAAAGACAGGGCGATGGCTACACCTTC
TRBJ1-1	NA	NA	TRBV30	CAWKYRNTEAFF	TGTGCCTGGAAGTACAGGAACACTGAAGCTTTCTTT
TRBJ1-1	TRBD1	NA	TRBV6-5	CASSLGQGGATEAFF	TGTGCCAGCAGTTTGGGACAGGGAGGGGCCACTGAAGCTTTCTTT
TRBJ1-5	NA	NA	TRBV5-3	CARSIIYRRGGRQPQHF	TGTGCCAGAAGTATCATTTACAGAAGGGGGGGCAGGCAGCCCCAGCATTTT
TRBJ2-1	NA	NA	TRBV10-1	CASPREQFF	TGCGCCAGCCCCAGAGAGCAGTTCTTC
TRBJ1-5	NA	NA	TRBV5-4	CASSFPGQPQHF	TGTGCCAGCAGCTTCCCGGGGCAGCCCCAGCATTTT
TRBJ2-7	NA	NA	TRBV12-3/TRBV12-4	CASSAGGGEQYF	TGTGCCAGCAGCGCGGGTGGGGGGGAGCAGTACTTC
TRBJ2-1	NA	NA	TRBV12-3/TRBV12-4	CASSPTGNEQFF	TGTGCCAGCAGTCCTACAGGGAATGAGCAGTTCTTC